The 6 T cell receptor beta chains below come from one sample, sequenced in a study of metastatic and nonmetastatic thyroid tumors. Patients were all untreated before their thyroid surgery. TCRdb redid the clone calls on the PCR reads using MiXCR. The sample carries some 14,000 clones, 29% recorded once. The sequenced material came from tumor tissue. The source is a male donor with papillary thyroid cancer or a benign thyroid nodule (not recorded which). Some clones in this sample may be carry-over from other donors' samples.

This clone has a handful of counts. This chain joins TRBV2 and TRBJ2-2, with TRBD1 identical over 9 bases. Germline trimming cut 5 bases from V and 1 base from J; bases unmatched to any gene: 2. Per germline, CDR1 SNHLY and CDR2 FYNNEI. There are 15 residues in the CDR3. CDR3 DNA sequence: TGTGCCAGCAGTAGGACAGGGGAGAACACCGGGGAGCTGTTTTTT. Translating gives CASSRTGENTGELFF.

By share, this clone ranks as medium-sized. The chain uses TRBV11-2 and TRBJ2-1, with 9 bases identical to TRBD2. CDR3 length: 13 residues. After removal of 6 bases from V and 8 bases from J, the junction contained 5 bases not matched to a gene. Germline V lookup: CDR1 SGHAT, CDR2 FQNNGV. This CDR3 reads CASSAGGQDEQFF. The DNA of the CDR3 is TGTGCCAGCAGTGCGGGGGGGCAGGATGAGCAGTTCTTC.

This chain links TRBV12-3 or TRBV12-4 with TRBJ1-6; D not resolved. V shed 3 bases and J shed 9 bases, with 12 bases lying between them. The CDR3 length is 14 residues. As DNA, the CDR3 is TGTGCCAGCAGTTTTGATCCGGTGGGTTCACCCCTCCACTTT. Translated, it gives CASSFDPVGSPLHF.

In this sample, this clone turned up a few times. Likely a read error: the CDR3 ends without its conserved phenylalanine or tryptophan. The V call is TRBV27, the J call TRBJ2-1; 12 bases are shared with TRBD2. V lost 3 bases to trimming and J lost 13 bases; unmatched junction nucleotides: 16. CDR3 length equals 17 residues. Germline assignment: CDR1 MNHEY and CDR2 SMNVEV (reference sequence). CDR3 DNA: TGTGCCAGCAGTTTCCCGACTAGCGGGGGAAGGGAAGAGAGCCAGTTCATC. As protein: CASSFPTSGGREESQFI.

By frequency in the sample, this clone is large. The CDR3 DNA reads TGTGCCAGTAGTATGAGGAGACAGGGGTCCTGGTCCTACGAGCAGTACTTC. Translating gives CASSMRRQGSWSYEQYF. The chain has TRBV19 and TRBJ2-7; the match to TRBD1 covers 8 bases. The junction had 11 bases not matched to a gene; V was cut back by 3 bases and J by 1 base. Germline-derived CDR1 and CDR2 are LNHDA and SQIVND (reference sequence). The length of the CDR3 is 17 residues.

In this sample, this clone turned up a few times. The V call is TRBV27, the J call TRBJ1-6; no definite D call. The CDR3 is 16 amino acids. CDR1 MNHEY and CDR2 SMNVEV come from the germline V gene (reference sequence). V shed 6 bases and J shed 0 bases, with 12 bases lying between them. In nucleotides, the CDR3 is TGTGCCAGCAGAAGGGAACTCCGCTCCTATAATTCACCCCTCCACTTT. Protein product: CASRRELRSYNSPLHF.